Listed here is a single TCR beta chain. Its antigen is as yet unknown. The sample comes from a study of OX40 agonist ivuxolimab in advanced cancers. Study overall: Administration of intravenous ivuxolimab to patients occurred every 2 weeks at 0.01 to 10 mg/kg. Findings and limits, study-wide: CD4+ and CD8+ blood T cells expanded clonally by week 6 at 0.1 to 3.0 mg/kg. The study found among the lowest clonal expansion in partial responders at 0.1-3.0 mg/kg. No antigen was identified for the clonally expanded peripheral T cells.

This CDR3 is 17 amino acids long. CDR1 and CDR2 (germline): LGHNA, YNFKEQ. With V trimmed by 2 bases and J by 8 bases, 11 bases remained unmatched. Libraries were prepared by immunoSEQ multiplex PCR; TCRdb keeps only in-frame clonotypes and omits some of them. Here the sample spans 50,000 to 70,000 clones, 84% being singletons. The chain carries TRBV4-2 and TRBJ2-1, with 11 bases fitting TRBD2. The source is an adult with an advanced solid tumor such as melanoma, head and neck, liver or kidney cancer. The sample was CD4+ or CD8+ T cells sorted from blood, taken in a trial of the OX40 agonist ivuxolimab. The CDR3 loop is CASSQKTLAGAEDEQFF. Written as DNA, the CDR3 is TGTGCCAGCAGCCAAAAGACACTAGCGGGGGCGGAGGATGAGCAGTTCTTC.